This passage covers 15 T cell receptor beta chains from one sample sequenced in a study of CD8 T cells in ankylosing spondylitis. TCRdb independently ran MiXCR on the 5' RACE reads; one entry per CDR3 protein. Among over 110,000 distinct CDR3 sequences listed, 7% to 10% were seen once. The sample comprised synovial fluid, either unsorted or a sorted T cell fraction (not recorded which). Every receptor here comes from a male donor with ankylosing spondylitis.

This clonotype came up many times. V and J are TRBV4-3 and TRBJ1-4, with 11 bases aligning to TRBD1. V was pared by 1 base and J by 8 bases, with 12 bases of the junction left unmatched. This CDR3 has 18 amino acids. Germline CDR1 and CDR2: LGHNA and YSLEER. The CDR3: CASSQASPYGTGGEKLFF. The CDR3 region has the DNA TGCGCCAGCAGCCAAGCGTCCCCTTACGGGACAGGGGGAGAAAAACTGTTTTTT.

The V gene is TRBV27, the J gene TRBJ2-7, with 10 bases that match TRBD1. The J segment lost 2 bases and the V segment lost 4 bases, leaving 5 bases of the junction unmatched. The CDR3 consists of 15 residues. Germline V CDR1 and CDR2: MNHEY, SMNVEV (reference sequence). CDR3 loop: CASSYNDRGPYEQYF. CDR3 in DNA: TGTGCCAGCAGTTATAATGACAGGGGGCCCTACGAGCAGTACTTC.

This clonotype showed up many times. V and J are TRBV11-1 and TRBJ2-2; D remains unclear. CDR1 is SGHAT, CDR2 FQDESV, per germline (reference sequence). This CDR3 contains 16 residues. Trimming removed 4 bases at V and 3 bases at J, with 15 bases between. Here the CDR3 reads CASSSRVSWDTGELFF. The DNA of the CDR3 is TGTGCCAGCAGCTCAAGGGTCAGCTGGGACACCGGGGAGCTGTTTTTT.

At least ten counts were recorded for this clonotype. The V and J genes are TRBV5-6 and TRBJ2-5, with D unclear. Germline assignment: CDR1 SGHDT and CDR2 YYEEEE. This CDR3 is built from 13 residues. V was pared by 2 bases and J by 5 bases, with 10 bases between. CDR3 residues: CASSFFEKETQYF. DNA of the CDR3: TGTGCCAGCAGCTTTTTCGAGAAGGAGACCCAGTACTTC.

This clonotype was seen a handful of times. The gene calls are TRBV20-1 and TRBJ2-3, with D perhaps matching TRBD2 (6 bases). Germline V gene sequence: CDR1 DFQATT, CDR2 SNEGSKA (reference sequence). The CDR3 loop spans 14 amino acids. V shed 3 bases and J shed 4 bases, with 14 bases lying between them. The CDR3 DNA sequence: TGCAGTGCTAGCCACGGGAGTAACCCAGATACGCAGTATTTT. As protein: CSASHGSNPDTQYF.

This clonotype was picked up many times. V and J are TRBV29-1 and TRBJ2-3; the match to TRBD2 covers 7 bases. V dropped 4 bases and J dropped 3; count of bases not matched to a gene: 4. This CDR3 contains 13 residues. The germline CDR1 and CDR2 sequences are SQVTM and ANQGSEA. The CDR3 DNA reads as TGCAGCGTTGGGGGGGGTATGACAGATACGCAGTATTTT. It translates to CSVGGGMTDTQYF.

This clonotype has more than one count but fewer than ten. This sequence joins TRBV27 and TRBJ1-5; tentative D call: TRBD1 (5 bases). Trimming stripped 6 bases from V and 7 bases from J, with 19 bases between. This CDR3 contains 15 residues. Looked up from germline, CDR1 is MNHEY and CDR2 is SMNVEV (reference sequence). The CDR3: CASSPSGAIWQPQHF. The CDR3 nucleotides are TGTGCCAGCAGCCCCTCCGGGGCAATTTGGCAGCCCCAGCATTTT.

The sample holds a few counts of this clonotype. The V call is TRBV7-6, the J call TRBJ2-2; D ambiguous. The CDR3 has 14 amino acids. Germline lookup yields CDR1 SGHVS and CDR2 FNYEAQ. V was cut by 1 base and J by 4 bases, with 7 bases left in between. The CDR3 region is CASSLVTSTGELFF. CDR3 nucleotides: TGTGCCAGCAGCTTAGTTACCTCCACCGGGGAGCTGTTTTTT.

The sample holds a few counts of this clonotype. The chain recombines TRBV7-9 with TRBJ2-7; tentatively, D is TRBD1 (6 bases). The CDR3 covers 13 residues. Between the trimmed V and J ends, which lost 5 bases and 4 bases, there was a span of 12 bases. Germline values: CDR1 SEHNR, CDR2 FQNEAQ (reference sequence). The CDR3 nucleotides read TGTGCCAGCAGCCCAGGGACACCATACGAGCAGTACTTC. This gives the protein CASSPGTPYEQYF.

This clonotype was observed a handful of times. The chain is built from TRBV20-1 and TRBJ2-1; TRBD2 matches at 9 bases. The CDR3 covers 14 residues. J gave up 3 bases and V 3 bases, and 3 bases lay outside the gene matches. Per germline, CDR1 DFQATT and CDR2 SNEGSKA (reference sequence). CDR3 amino acids: CSASKTSGYNEQFF. CDR3 in DNA: TGCAGTGCTAGTAAGACTAGCGGCTACAATGAGCAGTTCTTC.

The chain employs TRBV29-1 and TRBJ1-2; D is unresolved. V lost 0 bases to trimming and J lost 8 bases, with 7 bases between them. Germline V gene sequence: CDR1 SQVTM, CDR2 ANQGSEA. This CDR3 has 11 residues. CDR3 sequence reads: CSVEDNRGYTF. Written as DNA, the CDR3 is TGCAGCGTTGAAGATAATCGGGGCTACACCTTC.

This clonotype came up many times. The chain is built from TRBV9 and TRBJ1-6, with 9 positions matching TRBD1. CDR1 is SGDLS and CDR2 is YYNGEE in the germline V gene. Trimming cost V 4 bases and J 9 bases; bases outside gene matches: 5. The CDR3 is 14 amino acids. CDR3 nucleotide sequence: TGTGCCAGCAGCTTGGACAGGGGAGGTTCACCCCTCCACTTT. It translates to CASSLDRGGSPLHF.

This clonotype was counted between two and nine times. CDR3 nucleotide sequence: TGTGCCAGCAGCTTATGGACAGGGCGCACAGATACGCAGTATTTT. It is translated as CASSLWTGRTDTQYF. The chain couples TRBV13 to TRBJ2-3; 8 nucleotides align to TRBD1. CDR1 is PRHDT and CDR2 is FYEKMQ in the germline V gene (reference sequence). The length of the CDR3 is 15 residues. V dropped 2 bases and J dropped 1; count of bases not matched to a gene: 2.

Concerning this clonotype: This clone may be a read error of a much larger clone one base away. CDR3 loop: CACSHPGPTDTQYF. The DNA of the CDR3 is TGCGCCTGCAGCCACCCCGGGCCCACAGATACGCAGTATTTT. This chain joins TRBV4-1 and TRBJ2-3; no clear D gene. The CDR3 length is 14 residues. In germline, CDR1 is MGHRA, CDR2 YSYEKL.

Many counts were recorded for this clonotype. V and J are TRBV12-3 or TRBV12-4 and TRBJ1-1, with D possibly matching TRBD1 (5 bases). This CDR3 contains 16 residues. Trimming pared 6 bases from V and 0 bases from J, leaving 17 bases between. CDR3 protein: CASSPLGGSMNTEAFF. The CDR3 nucleotides are TGTGCCAGCAGCCCCCTCGGGGGGAGCATGAACACTGAAGCTTTCTTT.